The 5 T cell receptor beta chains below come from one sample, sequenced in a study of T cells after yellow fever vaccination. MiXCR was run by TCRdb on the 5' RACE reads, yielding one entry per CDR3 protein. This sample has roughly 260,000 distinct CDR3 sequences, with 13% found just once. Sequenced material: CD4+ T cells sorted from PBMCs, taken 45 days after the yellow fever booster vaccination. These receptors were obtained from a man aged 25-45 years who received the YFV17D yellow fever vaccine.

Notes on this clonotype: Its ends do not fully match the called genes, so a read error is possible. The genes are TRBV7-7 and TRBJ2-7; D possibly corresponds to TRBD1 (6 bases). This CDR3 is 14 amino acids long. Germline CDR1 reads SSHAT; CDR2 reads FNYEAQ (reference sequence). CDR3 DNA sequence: TGTGCTAGCAGCTTGGATCTGGGGGCAGCCGAGCAGTACTTC. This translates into CASSLDLGAAEQYF.

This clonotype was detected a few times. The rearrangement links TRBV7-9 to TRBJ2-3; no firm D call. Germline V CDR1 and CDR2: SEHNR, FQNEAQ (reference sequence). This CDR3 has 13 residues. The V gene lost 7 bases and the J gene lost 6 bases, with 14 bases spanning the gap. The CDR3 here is CASNRFQDDTQYF. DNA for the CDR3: TGTGCCAGCAACCGATTCCAGGACGATACGCAGTATTTT.

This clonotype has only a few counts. CDR3 protein: CAWSAGTSGNIQYF. In nucleotides, the CDR3 is TGTGCCTGGTCAGCCGGGACTAGCGGAAACATTCAGTACTTC. This chain links TRBV30 with TRBJ2-4, with 11 bases lining up with TRBD2. CDR1 is GTSNPN, CDR2 SVGIG, per germline (reference sequence). The CDR3 totals 14 residues. The V segment lost 5 bases and the J segment 6 bases; nucleotides outside the gene matches: 6.

CDR3 in DNA: TGTGCCAGCAGCTCCGGGGGCGGGAGTAACCTAGATACGCAGTATTTT. Its translation: CASSSGGGSNLDTQYF. The gene calls are TRBV11-2 and TRBJ2-3; TRBD2 is a possible D gene (7 bases). The CDR3 is 16 amino acids. The germline gives CDR1 SGHAT, CDR2 FQNNGV. V was shortened by 4 bases and J by 5 bases, with 19 bases between the two germline ends.

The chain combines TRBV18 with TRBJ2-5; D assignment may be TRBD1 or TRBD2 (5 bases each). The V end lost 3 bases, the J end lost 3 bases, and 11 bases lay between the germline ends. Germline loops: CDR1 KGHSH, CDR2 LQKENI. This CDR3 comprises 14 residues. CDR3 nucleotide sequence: TGTGCCAGCTCACCTTCCGGGACGGAAGAGACCCAGTACTTC. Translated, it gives CASSPSGTEETQYF.